This TCR beta chain was sequenced during a study of cytomegalovirus exposure and HLA in healthy donors. The study's findings and limits: Exclusion applied to some V segments, including TRBV6-2 and TRBV6-3, as they were indistinguishable. Fewer N-insertions (relative to the approximately 700-donor mean) were reportedly seen in an Asian-associated ancestry cluster in a later analysis.

Each donor's status was that of a healthy bone marrow donor. At the time of sampling, donors were nominally healthy, though unrecorded immune exposures were likely. For this clone: What it binds is not known.

Germline lookup yields CDR1 SGHAT and CDR2 FQNNGV. CDR3 length equals 14 residues. V dropped 3 bases and J dropped 4 bases, with 9 bases sitting between them. The PCR was carried out with 60 Vbeta primers and 13 Jbeta primers. Clones were read by immunoSEQ multiplex PCR, and TCRdb kept only the in-frame ones, dropping some. The table has about 150,000 clones, approximately 80% seen once. The clonotype comes from a young man in good health and CMV-seronegative. The sequenced material came from PBMCs. This rearrangement joins TRBV11-2 to TRBJ1-4; D may be TRBD1 (6 bases). The DNA for the CDR3 is TGTGCCAGCAGCTTCGGACAGCATAATGAAAAACTGTTTTTT. Its translation: CASSFGQHNEKLFF.